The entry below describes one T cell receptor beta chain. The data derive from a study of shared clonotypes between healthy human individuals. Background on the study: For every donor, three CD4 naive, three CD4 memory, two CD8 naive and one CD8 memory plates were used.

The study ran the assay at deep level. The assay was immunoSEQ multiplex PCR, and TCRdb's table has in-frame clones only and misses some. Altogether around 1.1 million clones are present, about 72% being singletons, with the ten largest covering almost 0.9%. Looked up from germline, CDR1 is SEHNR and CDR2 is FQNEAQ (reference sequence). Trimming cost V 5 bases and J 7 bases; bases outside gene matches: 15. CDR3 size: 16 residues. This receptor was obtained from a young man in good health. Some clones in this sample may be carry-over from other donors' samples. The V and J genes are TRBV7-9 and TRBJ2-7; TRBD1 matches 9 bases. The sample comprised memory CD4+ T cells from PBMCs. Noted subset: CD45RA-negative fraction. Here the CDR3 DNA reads TGTGCCAGCAGCAACGTTTCGTGGGGGACAGGGTATGAGCAGTACTTC. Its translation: CASSNVSWGTGYEQYF.